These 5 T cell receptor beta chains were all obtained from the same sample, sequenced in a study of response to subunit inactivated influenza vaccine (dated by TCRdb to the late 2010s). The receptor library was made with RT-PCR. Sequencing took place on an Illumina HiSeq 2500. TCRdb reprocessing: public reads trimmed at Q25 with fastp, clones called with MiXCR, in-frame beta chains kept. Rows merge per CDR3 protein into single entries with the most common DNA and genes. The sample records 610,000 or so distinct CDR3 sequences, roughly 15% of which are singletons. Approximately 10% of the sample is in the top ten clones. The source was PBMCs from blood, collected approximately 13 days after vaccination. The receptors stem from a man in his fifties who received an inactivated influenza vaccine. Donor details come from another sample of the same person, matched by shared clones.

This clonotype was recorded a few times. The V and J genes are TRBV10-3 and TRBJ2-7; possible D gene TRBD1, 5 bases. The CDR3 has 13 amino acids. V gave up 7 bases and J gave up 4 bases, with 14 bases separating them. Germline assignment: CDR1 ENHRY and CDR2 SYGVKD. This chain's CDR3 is CAIKWGEIYEQYF. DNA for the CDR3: TGTGCCATCAAATGGGGCGAGATATACGAGCAGTACTTC.

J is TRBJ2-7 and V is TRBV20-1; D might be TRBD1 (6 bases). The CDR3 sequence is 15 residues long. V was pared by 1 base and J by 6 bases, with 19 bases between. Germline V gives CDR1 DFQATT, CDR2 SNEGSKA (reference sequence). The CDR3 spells CSARGGTGKVPEQYF. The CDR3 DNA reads TGCAGTGCTAGAGGAGGAACAGGGAAGGTCCCCGAGCAGTACTTC.

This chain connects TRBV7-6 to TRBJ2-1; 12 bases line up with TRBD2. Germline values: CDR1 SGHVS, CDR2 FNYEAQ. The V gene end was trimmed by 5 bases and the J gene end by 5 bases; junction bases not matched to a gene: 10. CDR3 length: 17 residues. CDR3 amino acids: CASSPKSTSGRDNEQFF. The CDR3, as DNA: TGTGCCAGCAGCCCAAAATCGACTAGCGGGAGAGACAATGAGCAGTTCTTC.

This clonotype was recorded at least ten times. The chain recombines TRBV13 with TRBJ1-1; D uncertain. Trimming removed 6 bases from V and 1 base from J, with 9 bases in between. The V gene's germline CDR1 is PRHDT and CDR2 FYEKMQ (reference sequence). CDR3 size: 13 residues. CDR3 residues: CASSPTRNTEAFF. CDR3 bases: TGTGCCAGCAGTCCGACCAGGAACACTGAAGCTTTCTTT.

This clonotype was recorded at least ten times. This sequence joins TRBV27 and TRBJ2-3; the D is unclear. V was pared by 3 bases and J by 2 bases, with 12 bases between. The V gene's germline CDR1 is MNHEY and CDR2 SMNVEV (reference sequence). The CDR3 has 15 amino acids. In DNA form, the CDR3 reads TGTGCCAGCAGTTTTCTTAATAGTATCACAGATACGCAGTATTTT. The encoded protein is CASSFLNSITDTQYF.